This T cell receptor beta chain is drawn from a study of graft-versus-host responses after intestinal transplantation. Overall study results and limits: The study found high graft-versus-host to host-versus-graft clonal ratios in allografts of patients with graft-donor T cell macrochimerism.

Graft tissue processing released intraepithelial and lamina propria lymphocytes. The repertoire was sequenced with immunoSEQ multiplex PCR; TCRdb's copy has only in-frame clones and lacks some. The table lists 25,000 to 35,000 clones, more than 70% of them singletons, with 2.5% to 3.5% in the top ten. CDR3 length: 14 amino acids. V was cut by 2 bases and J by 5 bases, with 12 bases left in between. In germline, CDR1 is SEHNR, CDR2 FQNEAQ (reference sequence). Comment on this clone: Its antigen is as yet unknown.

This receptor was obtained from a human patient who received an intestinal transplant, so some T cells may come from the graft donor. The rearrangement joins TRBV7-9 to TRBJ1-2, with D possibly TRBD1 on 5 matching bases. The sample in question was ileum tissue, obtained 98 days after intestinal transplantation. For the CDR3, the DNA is TGTGCCAGCAGCTTACAAGGGGATCTATATGGCTACACCTTC. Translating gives CASSLQGDLYGYTF.